This TCR beta chain was recorded in a study of cytomegalovirus exposure and HLA in healthy donors. Study as a whole: Earlier work reported 90 million to 120 million unique TCR beta sequences from about 180 million T cells.

With regard to this clone: The antigen is not known.

This PCR relied on a set of 60 Vbeta primers and 13 Jbeta primers. The table came from immunoSEQ multiplex PCR; TCRdb's copy has only in-frame clones and leaves some out. The sample shows approximately 160,000 clones, under 90% of them seen only once. Healthy people donating bone marrow made up the donors. Study-level points and caveats: Reportedly, TCR beta sequences accurately predicted HLA-A and HLA-B alleles in most subjects.

Looked up from germline, CDR1 is SGHTA and CDR2 is FQGTGA. This CDR3 spans 16 amino acids. The V gene end was trimmed by 5 bases and the J gene end by 2 bases; junction bases not matched to a gene: 8. This TCR derives from a man aged 25 to 40 in good health and CMV-seropositive. The J gene is TRBJ2-2, the V gene TRBV7-3; 7 nucleotides agree with TRBD2. Sequencing input: PBMCs. Here the CDR3 DNA reads TGTGCCAGCAGCCCCCGGGGCGGGAGTAACACCGGGGAGCTGTTTTTT. Translated: CASSPRGGSNTGELFF.